This T cell receptor (beta chain) was documented in a study of identifying expanded T cells in peripheral blood. Germline loops: CDR1 SGHNT, CDR2 YYREEE (reference sequence). V was pared by 0 bases and J by 2 bases, with 6 bases of the junction left unmatched. The CDR3 has 16 residues. This table comes from immunoSEQ multiplex PCR, and its TCRdb copy is limited to in-frame clones, with some not included. This table holds around 76,000 clones, 90% found once. The chain combines TRBV5-4 with TRBJ1-2; 8 nucleotides line up with TRBD1. This sequence originates from a person aged 18 to 69 in good health. Sample: blood. The CDR3 coding sequence is TGTGCCAGCAGCTTGGGGAGTAGACAGGGGAACTATGGCTACACCTTC. Translated, it gives CASSLGSRQGNYGYTF.